This record concerns one T cell receptor beta chain sequence. Its matching antigen is unknown. The record originates from a study of T cell responses to AZD1222 COVID-19 vaccine. Study outcomes and limitations: Donors were mostly white British, more females; clonal diversity possibly underestimated.

Germline trimming cut 3 bases from V and 0 bases from J; bases unmatched to any gene: 1. The CDR3 loop spans 15 amino acids. The germline CDR1 and CDR2 sequences are SGHTA and FQGNSA. Clones were sequenced by immunoSEQ multiplex PCR, and TCRdb holds only the in-frame ones, with some missing. The sample lists 130,000 or so clones, roughly 93% occurring once. This specimen was peripheral blood, taken on day 0 of AZD1222 vaccination. The TCR comes from an adult in good health. The chain recombines TRBV7-2 with TRBJ2-3; 9 nucleotides agree with TRBD2. In DNA form, the CDR3 reads TGTGCCAGCAGCTTTCTAGCGGGGAGCACAGATACGCAGTATTTT. It is translated as CASSFLAGSTDTQYF. The variable domain in full, with the rest retrieved from reference TRBV7-2 and TRBJ2-3, is GAGVSQSPSNKVTEKGKDVELRCDPISGHTALYWYRQSLGQGLEFLIYFQGNSAPDKSGLPSDRFSAERTGGSVSTLTIQRTQQEDSAVYLCASSFLAGSTDTQYFGPGTRLTVL.